The clone carrying this TCR beta chain occurred once. TCRdb keeps only in-frame clones here, not all; method: immunoSEQ multiplex PCR. Of about 330,000 clones listed, approximately 89% were seen once; the top ten hold about 5%. Deletions cut 3 bases from V and 6 bases from J, with 12 bases between. This CDR3 comprises 14 residues. Germline assignment: CDR1 SEHNR and CDR2 FQNEAQ (reference sequence). The data stem from a study of blood T cell repertoires in COVID-19. Study summary: Acute-phase and convalescent COVID-19 samples originated in the United States, Italy and Spain. PBMCs, B-cell-depleted T cells, or T cells provided the cDNA or gDNA that made up the material.

Participants were aged about 18 to 89 years from approximately 23 US areas. This chain connects TRBV7-9 to TRBJ1-5; TRBD1 might be the D (6 bases). Sequences were obtained from PBMCs or T cells enriched from blood (not recorded which). The sequence was collected from a man younger than 40 who had recovered from COVID-19. The CDR3, as DNA: TGTGCCAGCAGCTTCGGGGGGGCGGGTCAGCCCCAGCATTTT. Translated, it gives CASSFGGAGQPQHF.